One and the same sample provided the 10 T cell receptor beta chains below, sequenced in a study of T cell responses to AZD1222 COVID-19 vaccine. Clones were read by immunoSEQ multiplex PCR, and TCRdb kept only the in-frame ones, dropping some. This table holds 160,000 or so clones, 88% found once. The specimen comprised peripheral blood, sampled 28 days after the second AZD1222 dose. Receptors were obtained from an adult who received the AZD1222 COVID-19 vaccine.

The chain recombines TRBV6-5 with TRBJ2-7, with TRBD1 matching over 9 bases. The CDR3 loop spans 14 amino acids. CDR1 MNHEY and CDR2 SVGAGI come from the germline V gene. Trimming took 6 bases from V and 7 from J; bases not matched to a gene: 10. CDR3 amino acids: CASRGHRGLEEQYF. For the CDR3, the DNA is TGTGCCAGCAGAGGACACAGGGGGCTCGAGGAGCAGTACTTC.

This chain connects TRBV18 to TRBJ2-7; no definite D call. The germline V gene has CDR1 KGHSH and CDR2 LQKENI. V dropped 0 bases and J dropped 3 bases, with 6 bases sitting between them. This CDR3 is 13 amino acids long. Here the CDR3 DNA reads TGTGCCAGCTCACCACCGGACCACTACGAGCAGTACTTC. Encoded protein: CASSPPDHYEQYF.

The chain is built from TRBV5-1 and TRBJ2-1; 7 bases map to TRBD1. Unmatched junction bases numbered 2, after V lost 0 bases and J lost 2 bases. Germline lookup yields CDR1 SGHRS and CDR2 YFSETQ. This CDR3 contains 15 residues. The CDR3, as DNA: TGCGCCAGCAGCTTGGTAGGGGGCGCCTACAATGAGCAGTTCTTC. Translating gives CASSLVGGAYNEQFF.

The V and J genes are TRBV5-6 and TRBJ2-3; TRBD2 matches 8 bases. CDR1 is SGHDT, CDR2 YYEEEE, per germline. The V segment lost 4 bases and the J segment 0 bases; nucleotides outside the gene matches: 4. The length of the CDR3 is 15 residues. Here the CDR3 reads CASSRAGASTDTQYF. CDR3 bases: TGTGCCAGCAGCCGAGCGGGGGCTAGCACAGATACGCAGTATTTT.

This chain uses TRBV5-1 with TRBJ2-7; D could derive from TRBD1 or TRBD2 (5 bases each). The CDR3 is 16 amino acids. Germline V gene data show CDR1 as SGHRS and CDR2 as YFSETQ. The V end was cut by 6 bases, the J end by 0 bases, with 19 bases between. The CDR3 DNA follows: TGCGCCAGCACCCCTGGATCCGGGGCCACCTCCTACGAGCAGTACTTC. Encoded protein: CASTPGSGATSYEQYF.

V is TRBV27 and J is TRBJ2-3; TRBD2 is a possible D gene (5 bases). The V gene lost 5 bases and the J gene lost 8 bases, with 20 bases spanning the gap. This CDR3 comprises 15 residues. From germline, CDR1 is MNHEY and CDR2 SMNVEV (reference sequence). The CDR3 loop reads CASSPMTTGVGTQYF. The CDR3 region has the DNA TGTGCCAGCAGTCCCATGACTACCGGTGTTGGTACGCAGTATTTT.

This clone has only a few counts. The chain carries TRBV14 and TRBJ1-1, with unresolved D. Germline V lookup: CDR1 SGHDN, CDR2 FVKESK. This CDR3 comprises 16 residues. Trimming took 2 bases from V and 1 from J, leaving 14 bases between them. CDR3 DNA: TGTGCCAGCAGCCAACCCCCTCCGAACAGGAACACTGAAGCTTTCTTT. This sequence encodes CASSQPPPNRNTEAFF. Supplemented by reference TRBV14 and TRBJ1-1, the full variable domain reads EAGVTQFPSHSVIEKGQTVTLRCDPISGHDNLYWYRRVMGKEIKFLLHFVKESKQDESGMPNNRFLAERTGGTYSTLKVQPAELEDSGVYFCASSQPPPNRNTEAFFGQGTRLTVV.

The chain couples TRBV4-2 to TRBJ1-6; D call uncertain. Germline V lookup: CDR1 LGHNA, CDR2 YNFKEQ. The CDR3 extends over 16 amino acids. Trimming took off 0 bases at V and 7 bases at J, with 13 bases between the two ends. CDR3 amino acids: CASSQDPPGSNSPLHF. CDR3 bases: TGTGCCAGCAGCCAAGACCCGCCGGGCTCCAATTCACCCCTCCACTTT.

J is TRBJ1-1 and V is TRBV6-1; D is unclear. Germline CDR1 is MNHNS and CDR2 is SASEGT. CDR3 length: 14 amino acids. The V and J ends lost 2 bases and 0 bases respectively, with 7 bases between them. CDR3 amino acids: CASSEQHMNTEAFF. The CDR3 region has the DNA TGTGCCAGCAGTGAACAGCACATGAACACTGAAGCTTTCTTT.

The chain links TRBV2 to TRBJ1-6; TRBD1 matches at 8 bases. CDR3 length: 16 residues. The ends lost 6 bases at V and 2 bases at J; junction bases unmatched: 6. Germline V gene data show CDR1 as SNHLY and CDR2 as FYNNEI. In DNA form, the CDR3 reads TGTGCCAGCAGGAAAGACAGGGGCGCCTATAATTCACCCCTCCACTTT. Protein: CASRKDRGAYNSPLHF.